This T cell receptor (beta chain) was captured in a study of T cell responses to AZD1222 COVID-19 vaccine. Study findings and constraints: At 160-218 and 743-854, vaccine-associated CD4 TCRs were dominant, and they spanned spike. There were mostly white British donors and more females than males, and clonal diversity was possibly underestimated. The study identified only five to seven AZD1222 recipients as seropositive at baseline. Epitopes outside B.1.351 and B.1.1.7 mutated regions reportedly drew nearly half of spike TCRs.

Germline CDR1 and CDR2: MNHEY and SMNVEV (reference sequence). The CDR3 loop spans 16 amino acids. J lost 1 base, V lost 5 bases, and 7 bases had no gene match. Sequencing used immunoSEQ multiplex PCR; TCRdb keeps in-frame clones, though not all of them. The sample records about 80,000 clones, 70% to 90% being singletons. About this clone: The target antigen is unknown.

This specimen consisted of peripheral blood, obtained 28 days after the second AZD1222 dose. The chain joins TRBV27 to TRBJ2-2; 7 bases map to TRBD1. The sequence came from an adult who received the AZD1222 COVID-19 vaccine. CDR3 sequence reads: CASSPGTELNTGELFF. CDR3 coding DNA: TGTGCCAGCAGTCCAGGGACAGAGCTGAACACCGGGGAGCTGTTTTTT.